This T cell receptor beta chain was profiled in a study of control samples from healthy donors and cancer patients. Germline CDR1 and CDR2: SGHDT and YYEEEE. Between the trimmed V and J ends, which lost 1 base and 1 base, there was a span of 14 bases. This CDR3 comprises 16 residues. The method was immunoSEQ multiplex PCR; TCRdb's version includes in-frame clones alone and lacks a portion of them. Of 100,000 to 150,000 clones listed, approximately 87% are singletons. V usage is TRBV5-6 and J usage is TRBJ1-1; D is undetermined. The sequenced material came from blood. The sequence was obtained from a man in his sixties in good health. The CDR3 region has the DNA TGTGCCAGCAGCTTGTTTTATAACTGGGGGAACACTGAAGCTTTCTTT. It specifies CASSLFYNWGNTEAFF. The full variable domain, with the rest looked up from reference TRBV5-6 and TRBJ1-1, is DAGVTQSPTHLIKTRGQQVTLRCSPKSGHDTVSWYQQALGQGPQFIFQYYEEEERQRGNFPDRFSGHQFPNYSSELNVNALLLGDSALYLCASSLFYNWGNTEAFFGQGTRLTVV.